The T cell receptor beta chain under discussion was sequenced for a study of cytomegalovirus exposure and HLA in healthy donors (dated by TCRdb to 2016 to 2017). Notes on the research overall: According to an earlier analysis of around 600 of the donors, 150 million to 200 million T cells yielded 120 million or so unique TCR beta sequences and 276 Gb of sequence data. A later genetic analysis took genome-wide SNP genotypes for about 65% of the 666 donors and used that subset as a discovery cohort. An earlier analysis of 587 of the donors used high-throughput TCR beta sequencing to judge whether each TCR beta V gene segment behaved as functional or pseudogenic. Typing coverage differed by locus: A, B, C, DRB1 and DQB1 were typed in about 629-640 donors, DQA1 in approximately 520, DPA1 in some 600, and DPB1 in 472. The study aimed to test whether cataloging public T cell receptors could reveal signatures of past pathogen exposure. The genetic ancestry cluster associated with self-reported Caucasian donors included over 80% of the approximately 410 genotyped donors. The T cell repertoires of under 700 subjects were profiled by immunosequencing and related to cytomegalovirus serostatus. A separate validation cohort of roughly 130 different subjects was used in addition to the roughly 620-subject first cohort. The study combined high-throughput TCR immunosequencing, statistical association of individual TCRs with disease status, and machine learning to predict cytomegalovirus infection status. Donor age, sex, ethnicity and CMV serostatus were collected together with the repertoire data. HLA typing included class I and class II loci at four-digit resolution. Across 398 genotyped donors of the cohort, an average of approximately 200,000 unique TCR beta nucleotide sequences per donor were sequenced, and roughly 20% of those sequences were non-productive. All discovery cohort repertoires had been generated using a single sequencing platform. The later analysis used no new phenotypic data to find candidate immune exposures, relying instead on TCR beta sequences and their occurrence across donors. Approximately 310 gigabases of sequencing data and around 85 million unique TCR sequences made up an early release that covered several hundred HLA-typed donors. To study patterns of TCR occurrence, a later analysis re-analyzed previously published TCR beta repertoires from 650 to 750 donors and added high-resolution HLA genotyping. Roughly 5 DR-DQ haplotypes were treated as single units for association and clustering because of strong linkage in the cohort. Overall study outcomes, separate from this receptor: The cohort was sequenced for TCR beta chains only, and without alpha or paired-chain data the features that could be detected were limited. According to a later analysis, parvovirus B19, influenza, CMV and Epstein-Barr virus appeared linked to several top co-occurrence clusters. The classifier was reported to diagnose cytomegalovirus status with high specificity and sensitivity in both the original and validation cohorts. According to the authors, the approach could potentially be generalized to other disease states and immunological phenotypes. Because counts were too low, roughly 17 rarely observed V segments, including chromosome 9 orphons, were left out of the earlier analysis of some 600 of the donors. Assigning TCR associations to individual alleles was difficult when HLA alleles, especially DR and DQ, strongly co-occurred. In vitro tests confirmed that a few of the cytomegalovirus-associated TCR beta chains recognize cytomegalovirus antigens. CMV serostatus was the only immune exposure information available for the cohort. Correlated functional status among segregating V segments might reflect linkage disequilibrium, but an unknown experimental factor could not be ruled out. The study gave a list of roughly 150 TCR beta chains associated with cytomegalovirus. A further reported finding was that TCR beta sequences accurately predicted the HLA-A and HLA-B alleles for most subjects in the first cohort. Compared with the 666-donor mean, donors in an Asian-associated ancestry cluster had fewer N-insertions in productive TCRs, according to a later genetic analysis. Most TCR sequences were seen in very few donors, while some public TCRs were found in many individuals. Presence/absence analyses assumed roughly uniform sequencing depth across donors, an assumption that may not hold. In a later analysis, most CMV-associated TCR beta chains were found to appear HLA-restricted, with HLA associations seemingly driven largely by CMV exposure. In a later analysis, TCR association rates were found to vary across HLA loci, with the most associated TCRs seen for DRB1 alleles and the fewest for HLA-C alleles. In a later analysis, HLA-associated TCR beta chains showed more clonal expansion and lower generation probabilities than non-associated chains that were equally common. Some IMGT-functional V segments, including TRBV6-2 and TRBV6-3, could not be told apart with the 87-base-pair reads, so those segments were excluded. A cluster of highly shared sequence variants was judged likely to represent a technical artifact of the sequencing pipeline. A later genetic analysis associated a missense DCLRE1C variant with V-gene and J-gene trimming of TCR beta chains, and an independent cohort replicated the association. HLA typing was unavailable for some donors at each locus, so association tests used only the typed subset. In a later analysis, 16,951 TCR beta sequences were associated with specific HLA alleles at a false discovery rate of 0.05. An earlier analysis of 587 of the donors showed that most TCR beta V segments appeared in productive rearrangements either about 87% or about 30% of the time, which broadly matched IMGT annotations.

Libraries were prepared through the immunoSEQ multiplex PCR assay. For the multiplex PCR, a mixture combining 60 forward primers for TCR Vbeta segments and 13 reverse primers for TCR Jbeta segments was used. The CDR3 region of rearranged TCR beta genes was amplified from genomic DNA by a multiplex PCR assay. The Illumina HiSeq System was used to sequence the amplified TCR beta libraries as 87-base-pair reads. Processing in the source paper ran as follows. Across the 500 to 700 repertoires, a later analysis counted tens of millions of unique TCR beta chains, approximately 10 million of which were shared by at least two donors. To remove PCR and sequencing errors, raw reads were error-corrected and collapsed into unique sequences using a nearest-neighbor algorithm that merged closely related sequences. Alignment of CDR3 sequences to IMGT reference sequences was used to assign V, D and J gene segments. For a sequence to be retained, a match of at least six nucleotides to both a V gene segment and a J gene segment was required. A rearrangement was called productive if the CDR3 had no stop codons and remained in frame with V and J, and every other rearrangement was called non-productive. CDR3 was defined according to IMGT convention as the region running from the second conserved V-encoded cysteine to the conserved J-encoded phenylalanine. The earlier analysis of 587 of the donors excluded sequences that lacked an unambiguous match to a single V gene segment. In an earlier analysis of several hundred of the donors, a V segment was called functional when productive rearrangements were above 56.7%, and segregating when the standard deviation between donors exceeded 5%. A statistical classification framework was developed to diagnose cytomegalovirus status using the catalog of TCR beta chain sequences. In a later analysis, TCR nucleotide sequences were compared against IMGT/GENE-DB human TR gene sequences so that V and J genes could be assigned. The TCRdist pipeline was used in a later analysis to assign CDR3 sequences and most-parsimonious VDJ recombination scenarios. In a later analysis, each TCR beta chain was defined by its CDR3 amino acid sequence together with its V-gene family, and reads lacking a unique V-gene family were excluded. A later analysis removed 500 to 600 highly shared, low-generation-probability nucleotide sequences to deal with suspected cross-contamination and a sequencing artifact. For each public chain, a later analysis derived a clonal expansion index from normalized ranks of inferred template counts within each repertoire. In a later analysis, generation probabilities were computed with a VDJ recombination model fitted to out-of-frame rearrangements, and the resulting probabilities were checked against IGoR. In a later analysis, TCR-TCR, TCR-HLA and TCR-CMV co-occurrence was scored with hypergeometric tests, and a repertoire-size bias correction was applied to TCR pairs. In a later analysis, false discovery rates were estimated by permuting HLA or CMV assignments 20 times. In a later analysis, co-occurring TCRs were grouped using DBSCAN, and TCRdist sequence similarity was added for clustering within HLA-allele-positive subsets. Co-occurrence clustering excluded repertoires with fewer than 30,000 or more than 120,000 public chains, plus five with anomalous nucleotide sharing. This is the immuneACCESS table as TCRdb keeps it, with only in-frame sequences that have V and J called. A part of the clones is gone; compared with another copy, unresolved V genes explain less than half, and the rest is unexplained. V, J and clone size were drawn from that table, and D and trimming were deduced from the DNA. The sample records just over 150,000 clones, 75% to 80% of which are singletons. 3% to 3.5% of the sample is taken by the ten largest.

The CDR3 starts with the cysteine, ends with the phenylalanine, and has 14 residues. The retained sequence is limited to the CDR3, 42 bases, with the frame set at the first base. CDR1 and CDR2, looked up from the germline V gene (reference sequence), are SGHNT and YYREEE. V loses 4 bases at its end and J loses 7 bases; junction bases beyond the gene matches: 6. In total, roughly 670 healthy bone marrow donors made up the cohort. At the time of sampling, all cohort members were nominally healthy, though unrecorded immune exposures were likely present. The donor was CMV seronegative and was included in the group of several hundred seronegative cohort members. A peripheral blood sample was provided by each donor, and peripheral blood mononuclear cells were used for TCR beta sequencing. Genomic DNA extraction from the blood cell samples was performed with the Qiagen DNeasy Blood Extraction Kit. A word on this clone: There is no known antigen for this receptor. It has no much larger one-base neighbor in the sample; base qualities were not kept.

The sequencing input was PBMCs. The chain joins TRBV5-4 to TRBJ1-4, with 8 middle bases fitting TRBD1. The sequence was obtained from a woman in her 40s in good health and CMV-seronegative. The bases are TGTGCCAGCAGCCGGACAGGGCGGAGTGAAAAACTGTTTTTT. Its product reads: CASSRTGRSEKLFF. Where the CDR3 stops, the reference TRBV5-4 and TRBJ1-4 genes take over; the full variable domain is ETGVTQSPTHLIKTRGQQVTLRCSSQSGHNTVSWYQQALGQGPQFIFQYYREEENGRGNFPPRFSGLQFPNYSSELNVNALELDDSALYLCASSRTGRSEKLFFGSGTQLSVL.